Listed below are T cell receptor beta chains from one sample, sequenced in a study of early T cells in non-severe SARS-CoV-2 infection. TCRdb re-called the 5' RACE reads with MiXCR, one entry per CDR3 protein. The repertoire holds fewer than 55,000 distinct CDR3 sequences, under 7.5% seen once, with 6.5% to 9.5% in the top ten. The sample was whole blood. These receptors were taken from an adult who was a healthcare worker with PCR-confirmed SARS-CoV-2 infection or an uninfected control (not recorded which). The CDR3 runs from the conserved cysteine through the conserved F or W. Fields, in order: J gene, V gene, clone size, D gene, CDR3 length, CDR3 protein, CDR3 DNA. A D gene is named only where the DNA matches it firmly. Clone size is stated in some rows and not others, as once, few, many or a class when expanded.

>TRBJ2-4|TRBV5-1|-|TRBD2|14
CASSISGRSGIQYF
TGCGCCAGCAGCATTAGCGGGCGTTCGGGCATTCAGTACTTC
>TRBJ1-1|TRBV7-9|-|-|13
CASSSGEGTEAFF
TGTGCCAGCAGCTCAGGGGAGGGCACTGAAGCTTTCTTT
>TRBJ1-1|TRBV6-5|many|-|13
CASSPDFGQKAFF
TGTGCCAGCAGCCCAGATTTCGGACAGAAAGCTTTCTTT
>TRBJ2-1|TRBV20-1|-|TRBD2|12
CSGLAGNDEQFF
TGCAGCGGACTAGCGGGTAATGATGAGCAGTTCTTC
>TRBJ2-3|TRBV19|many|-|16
CASSRGGTVYTDTQYF
TGTGCCAGTAGTAGGGGCGGGACAGTATACACAGATACGCAGTATTTT
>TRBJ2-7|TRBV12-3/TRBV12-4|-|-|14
CASSFRGNSYEQYF
TGTGCCAGCAGTTTTCGAGGAAACTCCTACGAGCAGTACTTC
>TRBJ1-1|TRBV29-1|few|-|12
CSVSYRDTEAFF
TGCAGCGTCTCTTACAGGGACACTGAAGCTTTCTTT
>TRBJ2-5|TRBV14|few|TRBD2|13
CASRKRGQETQYF
TGTGCCAGCAGGAAGCGGGGCCAAGAGACCCAGTACTTC
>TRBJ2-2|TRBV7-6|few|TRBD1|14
CASSRTGNTGELFF
TGTGCCAGCAGCCGGACAGGGAACACCGGGGAGCTGTTTTTT
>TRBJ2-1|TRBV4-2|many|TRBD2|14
CASSSVAGLNEQFF
TGTGCCAGCAGCTCCGTAGCGGGCCTAAATGAGCAGTTCTTC
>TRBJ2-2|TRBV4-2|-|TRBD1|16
CASSHRTGGLGGELFF
TGTGCCAGCAGCCACAGGACAGGGGGCCTTGGAGGGGAGCTGTTTTTT
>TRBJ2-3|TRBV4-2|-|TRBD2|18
CASSQDRSSGGAGDTQYF
TGTGCCAGCAGCCAAGACCGTTCTAGCGGGGGGGCGGGAGATACGCAGTATTTT
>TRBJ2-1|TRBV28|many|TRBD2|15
CASSPSGVPGDEQFF
TGTGCCAGCAGCCCCAGCGGGGTCCCGGGGGATGAGCAGTTCTTC
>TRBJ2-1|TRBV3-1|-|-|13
CASRHRDYNEQFF
TGTGCCAGCAGACACAGGGACTACAATGAGCAGTTCTTC
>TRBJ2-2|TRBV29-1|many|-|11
CSAGGTGELFF
TGCAGCGCAGGAGGAACCGGGGAGCTGTTTTTT
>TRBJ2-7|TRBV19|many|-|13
CASSMGPGYEQYF
TGTGCCAGTAGTATGGGTCCTGGCTACGAGCAGTACTTC
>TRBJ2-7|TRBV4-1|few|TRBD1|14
CASSQGDRSYEQYF
TGCGCCAGCAGCCAGGGGGACAGATCCTACGAGCAGTACTTC
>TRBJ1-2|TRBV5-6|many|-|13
CASSIGTSYGYTF
TGTGCCAGCAGCATTGGGACATCGTATGGCTACACCTTC
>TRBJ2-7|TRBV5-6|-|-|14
CASSPGYSTYEQYF
TGTGCCAGCAGCCCGGGATACTCCACCTACGAGCAGTACTTC
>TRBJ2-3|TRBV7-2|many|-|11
CASSPTNTQYF
TGTGCCAGCAGCCCTACCAATACGCAGTATTTT
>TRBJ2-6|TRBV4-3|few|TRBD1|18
CASSQTDRGDSGANVLTF
TGCGCCAGCAGCCAAACTGACAGGGGAGATTCTGGGGCCAACGTCCTGACTTTC
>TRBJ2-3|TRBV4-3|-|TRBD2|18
CASSQERNSGGARDTQYF
TGCGCCAGCAGCCAAGAGCGGAATAGCGGGGGGGCGAGGGATACGCAGTATTTT
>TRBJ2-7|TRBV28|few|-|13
CASSLARTYEQYF
TGTGCCAGCAGTTTAGCCAGAACCTACGAGCAGTACTTC
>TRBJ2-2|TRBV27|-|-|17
CASSPGGRYGNTGELFF
TGTGCCAGCAGTCCCGGCGGGCGGTATGGGAACACCGGGGAGCTGTTTTTT
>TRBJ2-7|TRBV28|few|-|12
CASSPRHYEQYF
TGTGCCAGCAGCCCCAGACACTACGAGCAGTACTTC
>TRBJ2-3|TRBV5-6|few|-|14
CASSRGVVTDTQYF
TGTGCCAGCAGCCGCGGGGTCGTCACAGATACGCAGTATTTT
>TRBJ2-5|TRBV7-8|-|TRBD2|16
CASSYSSAGGLETQYF
TGTGCCAGCAGCTATTCTTCAGCGGGGGGATTAGAGACCCAGTACTTC
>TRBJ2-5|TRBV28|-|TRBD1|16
CASSSPMAGGRETQYF
TGTGCCAGCAGTTCCCCCATGGCAGGGGGCAGGGAGACCCAGTACTTC
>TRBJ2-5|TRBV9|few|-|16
CASSAGASWYQETQYF
TGTGCCAGCAGCGCGGGGGCCTCCTGGTACCAAGAGACCCAGTACTTC
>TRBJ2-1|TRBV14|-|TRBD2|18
CASSRAPGLAGFINEQFF
TGTGCCAGCAGCCGAGCACCGGGACTAGCGGGGTTCATCAATGAGCAGTTCTTC
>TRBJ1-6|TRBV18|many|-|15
CASSPLSQYNSPLHF
TGTGCCAGCTCACCGCTCTCCCAATATAATTCACCCCTCCACTTT
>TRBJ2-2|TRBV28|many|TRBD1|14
CARGQGTNTGELFF
TGTGCCAGGGGACAGGGGACGAACACCGGGGAGCTGTTTTTT
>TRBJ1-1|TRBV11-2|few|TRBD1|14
CASGRQGDGTEAFF
TGTGCCAGCGGGCGACAGGGGGATGGCACTGAAGCTTTCTTT
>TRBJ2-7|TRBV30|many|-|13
CAWSPGGFYEQYF
TGTGCCTGGAGTCCAGGGGGGTTCTACGAGCAGTACTTC
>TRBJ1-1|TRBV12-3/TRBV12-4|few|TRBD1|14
CASSTGQGREEAFF
TGTGCCAGCAGTACGGGACAGGGCAGGGAGGAAGCTTTCTTT
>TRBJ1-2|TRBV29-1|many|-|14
CSQTRDTSNYGYTF
TGCAGCCAGACCCGGGACACCTCTAACTATGGCTACACCTTC
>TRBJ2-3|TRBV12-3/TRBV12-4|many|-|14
CASSSNPGGHTQYF
TGTGCCAGCAGTTCAAACCCCGGTGGGCATACGCAGTATTTT
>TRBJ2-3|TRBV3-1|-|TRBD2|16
CASSPTSGVGADTQYF
TGTGCCAGCAGCCCGACTAGCGGGGTAGGGGCAGATACGCAGTATTTT
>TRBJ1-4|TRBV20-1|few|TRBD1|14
CSAPQGAGNEKLFF
TGCAGTGCGCCACAGGGGGCGGGTAATGAAAAACTGTTTTTT
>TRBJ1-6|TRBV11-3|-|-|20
CASSLGMRQGREAYNSPLHF
TGTGCCAGCAGCTTAGGAATGCGGCAAGGGCGGGAGGCCTATAATTCACCCCTCCACTTT
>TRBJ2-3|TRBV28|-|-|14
CASSSSGLPDTQYF
TGTGCCAGCAGTTCCTCGGGGCTTCCAGATACGCAGTATTTT
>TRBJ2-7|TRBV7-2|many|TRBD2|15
CASSLSVAGVYEQYF
TGTGCCAGCAGCTTATCAGTAGCGGGGGTATACGAGCAGTACTTC